This TCR beta chain was sequenced in a study of molecular identifiers for immune sequencing clone quantification. Germline V CDR1 and CDR2: SNHLY, FYNNEI. The CDR3 covers 15 residues. As CD8+CD4-CCR7+CD45RA+ cells, naive CD8 T cells were sorted. Details on this clonotype: Its antigen is unknown. Possible read error: a much larger clone is one base away.

TCRdb used MiXCR to reprocess the PCR reads, holding one entry per CDR3 protein. The table shows hundreds of thousands of distinct CDR3 sequences, with around 25% occurring only once. Findings and caveats of the study: Investigators reportedly could detect spiked Jurkat TCR RNA from one cell among over 900,000 naive cells.

Sequencing used naive CD8+ T cells from blood, with Jurkat cell RNA spiked in. Noted subset: FACS-sorted CD8+CD4-CCR7+CD45RA+ naive T cells. The TCR originated in a human donor in good health. Some libraries in this study had Jurkat cell RNA spiked in. The chain employs TRBV2 and TRBJ2-7, with 7 bases aligning to TRBD1. The CDR3: CASSEHPQGPYERYF. The CDR3, as DNA: TGTGCCAGCAGTGAACACCCACAGGGGCCCTACGAGCGGTACTTC. Full variable domain (outside the CDR3, taken from reference TRBV2 and TRBJ2-7): EPEVTQTPSHQVTQMGQEVILRCVPISNHLYFYWYRQILGQKVEFLVSFYNNEISEKSEIFDDQFSVERPDGSNFTLKIRSTKLEDSAMYFCASSEHPQGPYERYFGPGTRLTVT.